The clone carrying this TCR beta chain occurred once. The CDR3 sequence is 14 residues long. V dropped 0 bases and J dropped 3; count of bases not matched to a gene: 1. CDR1 and CDR2 (germline): SGDLS, YYNGEE. Libraries were prepared by immunoSEQ multiplex PCR; TCRdb keeps only in-frame clonotypes and omits some of them. Altogether 100,000 to 150,000 clones are present, under 95% being singletons, with the ten largest covering 8.5% to 10%. The data derive from a study of control samples from healthy donors and cancer patients. The clonotype comes from a young man in good health. This sequence joins TRBV9 and TRBJ2-5, with 8 bases that match TRBD1. The specimen was blood. The CDR3 spells CASSVGTGKETQYF. DNA of the CDR3: TGTGCCAGCAGCGTAGGGACAGGGAAAGAGACCCAGTACTTC. The whole variable domain, remainder taken from reference TRBV9 and TRBJ2-5, is DSGVTQTPKHLITATGQRVTLRCSPRSGDLSVYWYQQSLDQGLQFLIQYYNGEERAKGNILERFSAQQFPDLHSELNLSSLELGDSALYFCASSVGTGKETQYFGPGTRLLVL.